The present T cell receptor beta chain was sequenced within a study of control samples from healthy donors and cancer patients. The V gene lost 0 bases and the J gene lost 0 bases, with 9 bases spanning the gap. Per the germline V gene, CDR1 is MNHNY and CDR2 is SVGAGI (reference sequence). The CDR3 has 16 amino acids. Libraries were prepared by immunoSEQ multiplex PCR; TCRdb keeps only in-frame clonotypes and omits some of them. The table records 190,000 or so clones, over 80% of them present only once. This TCR was recovered from a man between 18 and 29 years old in good health. The sample was blood. The chain uses TRBV6-6 and TRBJ1-3, with D hard to call. The CDR3 spells CASSYSGISSGNTIYF. CDR3 coding DNA: TGTGCCAGCAGTTACTCGGGCATTAGCTCTGGAAACACCATATATTTT.